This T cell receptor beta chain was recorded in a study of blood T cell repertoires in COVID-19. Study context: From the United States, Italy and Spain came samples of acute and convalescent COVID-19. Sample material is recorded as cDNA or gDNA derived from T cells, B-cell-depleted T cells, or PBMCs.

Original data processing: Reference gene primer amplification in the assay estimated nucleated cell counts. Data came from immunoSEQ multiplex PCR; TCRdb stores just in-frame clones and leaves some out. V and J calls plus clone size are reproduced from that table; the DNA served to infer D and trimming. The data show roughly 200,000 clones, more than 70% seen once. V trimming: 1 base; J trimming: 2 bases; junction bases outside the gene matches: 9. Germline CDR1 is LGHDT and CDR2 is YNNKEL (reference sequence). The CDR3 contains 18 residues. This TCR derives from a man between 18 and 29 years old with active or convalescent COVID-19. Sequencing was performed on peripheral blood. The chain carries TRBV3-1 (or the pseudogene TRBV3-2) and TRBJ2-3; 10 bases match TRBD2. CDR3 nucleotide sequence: TGTGCCAGCAGCCAAGGGTGGACTAGCGGCAGATACACAGATACGCAGTATTTT. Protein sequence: CASSQGWTSGRYTDTQYF.